These 2 T cell receptor beta chains originate from one sample sequenced in a study of blood T cell repertoires in COVID-19. Sequencing was performed with immunoSEQ multiplex PCR; in TCRdb, only in-frame clones are kept and a portion is missing. The data show about 90,000 clones, approximately 77% seen once. Sequencing was done on a sample of peripheral blood. The receptors here all came from a woman aged 80 or older with acute or convalescent COVID-19.

The chain couples TRBV4-3 to TRBJ1-1; the D is unclear. CDR1 and CDR2 (germline): LGHNA, YSLEER. The CDR3 is 14 amino acids. V lost 1 base to trimming and J lost 11 bases, with 17 bases between them. CDR3 sequence (DNA): TGCGCCAGCAGCCAAGTCGGTATTGGAGCGAATGCTTTCTTT. Translated, it gives CASSQVGIGANAFF.

This clone was detected only once. The J gene is TRBJ2-2, the V gene TRBV18; 10 nucleotides agree with TRBD1. J was trimmed by 6 bases and V by 5 bases; bases with no gene match: 6. This CDR3 is built from 15 residues. Per the germline V gene, CDR1 is KGHSH and CDR2 is LQKENI. In nucleotides, the CDR3 is TGTGCCAGCTCATCCGGGACAGGGGCTCCCGGGGAGCTGTTTTTT. It specifies CASSSGTGAPGELFF.